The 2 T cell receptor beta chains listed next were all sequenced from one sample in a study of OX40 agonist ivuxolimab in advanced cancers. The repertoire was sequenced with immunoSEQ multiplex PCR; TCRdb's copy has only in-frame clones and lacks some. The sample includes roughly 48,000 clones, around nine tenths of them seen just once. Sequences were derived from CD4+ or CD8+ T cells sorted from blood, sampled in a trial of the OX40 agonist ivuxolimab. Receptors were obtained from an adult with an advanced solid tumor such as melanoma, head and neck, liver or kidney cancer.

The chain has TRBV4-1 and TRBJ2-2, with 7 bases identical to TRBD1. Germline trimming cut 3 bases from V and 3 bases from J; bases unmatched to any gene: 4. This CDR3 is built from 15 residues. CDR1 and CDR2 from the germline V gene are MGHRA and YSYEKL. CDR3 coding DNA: TGCGCCAGCAGCCAGCCGGGACAGTACACCGGGGAGCTGTTTTTT. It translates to CASSQPGQYTGELFF.

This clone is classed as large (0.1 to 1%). CDR3 amino acids: CASSDGRGAKNIQYF. CDR3 coding DNA: TGTGCCAGCAGCGACGGGCGGGGGGCCAAAAACATTCAGTACTTC. The V call is TRBV14, the J call TRBJ2-4, with TRBD2 matching over 7 bases. The CDR3 has 15 residues. V dropped 5 bases and J dropped 1; count of bases not matched to a gene: 5. Germline CDR1 SGHDN, CDR2 FVKESK.